Each of the 29 T cell receptor beta chains below was sequenced from the same sample in a study of T cells in tuberculosis listed by TCRdb under 2018. Libraries were constructed by the immunoSEQ multiplex PCR assay. TCRdb stores this immuneACCESS table with in-frame sequences only. Part of the clones is absent; in the studies checked, under half of the shortfall reflects unresolved V genes, and no reason is known for the rest. This sample comprises roughly 45,000 clones, less than 95% of them detected only once. Of the sample, roughly 2% falls within the top ten clones. Sequences were obtained from PBMCs. These receptors all come from a donor aged 5-35 years with latent tuberculosis or without tuberculosis infection. Some clones in this sample may be carry-over from other donors' samples.

This chain joins TRBV28 and TRBJ2-7; D is possibly TRBD2 (5 bases). The CDR3 totals 14 residues. Germline lookup yields CDR1 MDHEN and CDR2 SYDVKM. The V end lost 1 base, the J end lost 4 bases, and 11 bases lay between the germline ends. Here the CDR3 DNA reads TGTGCCAGCAGTTTATTCCCAGCGGAATACGAGCAGTACTTC. This gives the protein CASSLFPAEYEQYF.

This chain connects TRBV6-5 to TRBJ1-1; weak D call: TRBD1 (5 bases). Trimming shortened V by 2 bases and J by 1 base, and 8 bases separated the two germline ends. Germline values: CDR1 MNHEY, CDR2 SVGAGI. The CDR3 contains 14 residues. CDR3 loop: CASSYRDRNTEAFF. The CDR3 nucleotides read TGTGCCAGCAGTTACCGAGACAGGAACACTGAAGCTTTCTTT.

The V gene is TRBV5-1, the J gene TRBJ2-7; 9 bases line up with TRBD1. Germline V gene data show CDR1 as SGHRS and CDR2 as YFSETQ. The junction had 9 bases not matched to a gene; V was cut back by 4 bases and J by 4 bases. The CDR3 extends over 15 amino acids. This CDR3 reads CASSRSGTGIYEQYF. The CDR3, as DNA: TGCGCCAGCAGCCGAAGCGGGACAGGGATATACGAGCAGTACTTC.

The rearrangement uses TRBV7-2 and TRBJ1-1; D might be TRBD1 (5 bases). Trimming removed 1 base at V and 2 bases at J, with 8 bases between. In germline, CDR1 is SGHTA, CDR2 FQGNSA. CDR3 length equals 14 residues. CDR3 in amino acids: CASSLVQGNTEAFF. The DNA for the CDR3 is TGTGCCAGCAGCTTAGTGCAGGGTAACACTGAAGCTTTCTTT.

The J gene is TRBJ1-4, the V gene TRBV5-6; the match to TRBD1 covers 7 bases. V shed 0 bases, J shed 8 bases, and the junction held 4 bases outside the gene matches. CDR1 and CDR2 (germline): SGHDT, YYEEEE. The CDR3 loop spans 14 amino acids. DNA of the CDR3: TGTGCCAGCAGCTTGGGACAGGGATTCGAAAAACTGTTTTTT. This gives the protein CASSLGQGFEKLFF.

The rearrangement uses TRBV5-4 and TRBJ1-1; no reliable D call. Germline V gives CDR1 SGHNT, CDR2 YYREEE (reference sequence). Trimming left V 4 bases short and J 0 bases short, with 4 bases between. This CDR3 region has 12 residues. The CDR3 spells CASSRVNTEAFF. CDR3 nucleotides: TGTGCCAGCAGCCGGGTGAACACTGAAGCTTTCTTT.

The chain recombines TRBV5-1 with TRBJ2-1, with D unresolved. Germline V gives CDR1 SGHRS, CDR2 YFSETQ. The CDR3 length is 13 residues. V was shortened by 0 bases and J by 4 bases, with 5 bases between the two germline ends. CDR3 region: CASSLGHYNEQFF. The CDR3, as DNA: TGCGCCAGCAGCTTGGGACATTACAATGAGCAGTTCTTC.

The chain links TRBV5-4 to TRBJ2-7; 16 bases are a match to TRBD2. The V and J ends lost 3 bases and 2 bases, in that order; junction bases with no gene match: 11. Germline loops: CDR1 SGHNT, CDR2 YYREEE (reference sequence). CDR3 size: 19 residues. The CDR3 bases are TGTGCCAGCAGCTCCATGGGACTAGCGGGAGGGGTCGGCGCCTACGAGCAGTACTTC. Residues: CASSSMGLAGGVGAYEQYF.

The rearrangement joins TRBV6-5 to TRBJ2-3; 14 positions agree with TRBD2. V shed 5 bases and J 7 bases; nucleotides not matched to a gene: 5. The CDR3 extends over 15 amino acids. The germline gives CDR1 MNHEY, CDR2 SVGAGI. The CDR3 DNA sequence: TGTGCCAGCAGTAAGACTAGCGGGAGGGTACATACGCAGTATTTT. Protein sequence: CASSKTSGRVHTQYF.

The chain links TRBV10-1 to TRBJ2-2, with a tentative D call TRBD2 (5 bases). CDR1 is WNHNN, CDR2 SYGVQD, per germline (reference sequence). Trimming pared 6 bases from V and 2 bases from J, leaving 10 bases between. The CDR3 covers 14 residues. CDR3 region: CASRSSLNTGELFF. CDR3 coding DNA: TGCGCCAGCAGATCTAGCTTAAACACCGGGGAGCTGTTTTTT.

The genes are TRBV6-4 and TRBJ2-3, with 10 bases identical to TRBD2. The CDR3 loop spans 14 amino acids. Trimming took 5 bases from V and 1 from J; bases not matched to a gene: 0. Germline CDR1 is MRHNA and CDR2 is SNTAGT. The CDR3 bases are TGTGCCAGCAGTCTAGCGGGAGGCACAGATACGCAGTATTTT. Its translation is CASSLAGGTDTQYF.

The chain carries TRBV30 and TRBJ1-1; the match to TRBD1 covers 12 bases. V lost 0 bases, J lost 4 bases, and 6 bases stayed unmatched. CDR3 length equals 16 residues. The germline CDR1 and CDR2 sequences are GTSNPN and SVGIG (reference sequence). The CDR3 loop reads CAWSVGGDRGPTEAFF. The CDR3 coding sequence is TGTGCCTGGAGTGTCGGTGGGGACAGGGGGCCCACTGAAGCTTTCTTT.

This sequence joins TRBV19 and TRBJ2-2, with D unclear. CDR1 is LNHDA and CDR2 is SQIVND in the germline V gene (reference sequence). The ends were cut back, 4 bases at V and 6 bases at J, with 18 bases in the middle. This CDR3 spans 16 amino acids. CDR3 amino acids: CASSKSLGRVAGELFF. The CDR3 DNA sequence: TGTGCCAGTAGTAAGTCTCTAGGCCGAGTCGCCGGGGAGCTGTTTTTT.

The rearrangement joins TRBV28 to TRBJ2-3; TRBD2 is a possible D gene (6 bases). The CDR3 extends over 15 amino acids. Germline-derived CDR1 and CDR2 are MDHEN and SYDVKM. Trimming pared 2 bases from V and 0 bases from J, leaving 9 bases between. Here the CDR3 reads CASSLRGTSTDTQYF. As DNA, the CDR3 is TGTGCCAGCAGTTTACGGGGGACTAGCACAGATACGCAGTATTTT.

This rearrangement joins TRBV5-1 to TRBJ1-5; no firm D call. In germline, CDR1 is SGHRS, CDR2 YFSETQ. Trimming removed 4 bases at V and 7 bases at J, with 15 bases between. The CDR3 length is 14 residues. Written as DNA, the CDR3 is TGCGCCAGCAGCACGGACGGGTCGGGACAGCCCCAGCATTTT. Encoded protein: CASSTDGSGQPQHF.

The V gene is TRBV5-6, the J gene TRBJ2-4; possibly TRBD1 for D (6 bases). V gave up 6 bases and J gave up 11 bases, with 18 bases separating them. Germline V gene sequence: CDR1 SGHDT, CDR2 YYEEEE. CDR3 length: 13 residues. DNA of the CDR3: TGTGCCAGCACCTCCAACAGGGTAGGCGTTCAGTACTTC. Its translation is CASTSNRVGVQYF.

The chain couples TRBV9 to TRBJ1-2, with D hard to call. CDR1 and CDR2 (germline): SGDLS, YYNGEE. V lost 0 bases to trimming and J lost 3 bases, with 15 bases between them. This CDR3 is 16 amino acids long. The CDR3 sequence: CASSVGAQPTYYGYTF. The CDR3, as DNA: TGTGCCAGCAGCGTAGGGGCCCAGCCAACTTACTATGGCTACACCTTC.

J is TRBJ1-2 and V is TRBV4-3, with D possibly matching TRBD1 (6 bases). This CDR3 comprises 15 residues. Trimming took 0 bases from V and 3 from J, leaving 11 bases between them. Germline V lookup: CDR1 LGHNA, CDR2 YSLEER. This chain's CDR3 is CASSQELDRDYGYTF. CDR3 nucleotides: TGCGCCAGCAGCCAAGAGTTGGACAGAGACTATGGCTACACCTTC.

The chain has TRBV9 and TRBJ2-3, with 8 positions matching TRBD2. CDR1 and CDR2 (germline): SGDLS, YYNGEE. This CDR3 is built from 16 residues. J lost 5 bases, V lost 0 bases, and 8 bases had no gene match. Here the CDR3 DNA reads TGTGCCAGCAGCGTAGCGGGACTAGGGAGGGGAGATACGCAGTATTTT. Amino acids: CASSVAGLGRGDTQYF.

The rearrangement uses TRBV5-1 and TRBJ1-1; 9 nucleotides line up with TRBD1. The germline V gene encodes CDR1 SGHRS and CDR2 YFSETQ. The junction had 9 bases not matched to a gene; V was cut back by 1 base and J by 2 bases. The CDR3 contains 17 residues. The CDR3 spells CASSLSTMTGGNTEAFF. The CDR3 region has the DNA TGCGCCAGCAGCTTGTCGACAATGACAGGGGGTAACACTGAAGCTTTCTTT.

The V and J genes are TRBV27 and TRBJ2-7; a possible D gene is TRBD1 (6 bases). V was shortened by 5 bases and J by 4 bases, with 9 bases between the two germline ends. Per germline, CDR1 MNHEY and CDR2 SMNVEV (reference sequence). This CDR3 is 12 amino acids long. This CDR3 is CASSPQGYEQYF. The CDR3, as DNA: TGTGCCAGCAGTCCGCAGGGGTACGAGCAGTACTTC.

This clone was seen just once. The chain joins TRBV4-3 to TRBJ2-1; tentative D call: TRBD1 (6 bases). V was cut by 4 bases and J by 8 bases, with 15 bases left in between. The CDR3 runs to 14 residues. Germline lookup yields CDR1 LGHNA and CDR2 YSLEER. This CDR3 is CASSPTTGIDEQFF. DNA of the CDR3: TGCGCCAGCAGCCCAACAACAGGGATCGATGAGCAGTTCTTC.

The V gene is TRBV10-1, the J gene TRBJ2-1; 13 bases are shared with TRBD2. This CDR3 contains 15 residues. Germline-derived CDR1 and CDR2 are WNHNN and SYGVQD (reference sequence). V trimming: 3 bases; J trimming: 7 bases; junction bases outside the gene matches: 3. CDR3 amino acids: CASSEPGLAGNEQFF. CDR3 nucleotide sequence: TGCGCCAGCAGTGAACCGGGACTAGCGGGGAATGAGCAGTTCTTC.

This clone was recorded only once. Written as DNA, the CDR3 is TGTGCCAGCAGCTTAGTTATGAACACTGAAGCTTTCTTT. Amino acids: CASSLVMNTEAFF. This chain links TRBV7-2 with TRBJ1-1; no clear D. Trimming took off 1 base at V and 0 bases at J, with 3 bases between the two ends. Germline V gene sequence: CDR1 SGHTA, CDR2 FQGNSA. The CDR3 spans 13 residues.

The rearrangement uses TRBV13 and TRBJ2-7, with D perhaps TRBD1 (6 bases). CDR1 and CDR2 (germline): PRHDT, FYEKMQ (reference sequence). V shed 5 bases and J shed 0 bases, with 14 bases lying between them. The CDR3 has 15 amino acids. For the CDR3, the DNA is TGTGCCAGCAGCCCTGAGGCAGGGGCCTCCTACGAGCAGTACTTC. It translates to CASSPEAGASYEQYF.

The rearrangement joins TRBV7-2 to TRBJ1-1; D unclear. V dropped 3 bases and J dropped 1 base, with 12 bases sitting between them. Looked up from germline, CDR1 is SGHTA and CDR2 is FQGNSA. The CDR3 sequence is 15 residues long. The chain's CDR3 is CASSLGGIGNTEAFF. The CDR3 bases are TGTGCCAGCAGCTTGGGAGGGATAGGGAACACTGAAGCTTTCTTT.

This sequence joins TRBV13 and TRBJ2-7; no firm D call. V was shortened by 5 bases and J by 5 bases, with 16 bases between the two germline ends. The CDR3 covers 14 residues. The V gene's germline CDR1 is PRHDT and CDR2 FYEKMQ (reference sequence). CDR3 nucleotide sequence: TGTGCCAGCAGCCGTGGTGCGTCTTTGGACGAGCAGTACTTC. This encodes CASSRGASLDEQYF. Supplemented by reference TRBV13 and TRBJ2-7, the full variable domain reads AAGVIQSPRHLIKEKRETATLKCYPIPRHDTVYWYQQGPGQDPQFLISFYEKMQSDKGSIPDRFSAQQFSDYHSELNMSSLELGDSALYFCASSRGASLDEQYFGPGTRLTVT.

The V and J genes are TRBV5-4 and TRBJ2-3, with 8 bases aligning to TRBD2. This CDR3 comprises 15 residues. Germline lookup yields CDR1 SGHNT and CDR2 YYREEE (reference sequence). Germline trimming cut 5 bases from V and 0 bases from J; bases unmatched to any gene: 5. The CDR3 loop reads CASSNRGGSTDTQYF. CDR3 DNA: TGTGCCAGCAGTAACCGGGGGGGAAGCACAGATACGCAGTATTTT.

This sequence joins TRBV6-5 and TRBJ2-1; maybe TRBD2 (6 bases). The CDR3 totals 15 residues. Trimming removed 1 base at V and 5 bases at J, with 12 bases between. The germline CDR1 and CDR2 sequences are MNHEY and SVGAGI. The DNA of the CDR3 is TGTGCCAGCAGTTACTTGCGCACTAGCAACAATGAGCAGTTCTTC. Protein: CASSYLRTSNNEQFF.